The rows below give T cell receptor beta chains drawn from one sample of a study of Ad26.COV2.S vaccination and SARS-CoV-2 variants. Only in-frame clones appear in the TCRdb table, and some are missing; sequencing was by immunoSEQ multiplex PCR. The sample contains 360,000 or so clones, 87% of which appear only once. Sample: peripheral blood, taken in a trial of Ad26.COV2.S vaccine versus placebo. The receptors shown here come from a person between 18 and 59 years old who received the Ad26.COV2.S COVID-19 vaccine or a placebo. Both conserved end residues are part of each CDR3. Each record gives: D gene, J gene, clone size, V gene, CDR3 DNA, CDR3 protein. A D gene is named only where the DNA matches it firmly. Size is omitted from some rows. Given values are once, few, many or a class for expanded clones.

NA	TRBJ2-3	NA	TRBV7-6	TGTGCCAGCAGCCCTAGATGGAGGGAACCCACAGATACGCAGTATTTT	CASSPRWREPTDTQYF
TRBD1	TRBJ2-2	NA	TRBV7-9	TGTGCCAGCAGGACGGGACAGGGTTTCGGGGAGCTGTTTTTT	CASRTGQGFGELFF
TRBD1	TRBJ1-5	NA	TRBV19	TGTGCCAGTCGAACAGGGGGGAATCAGCCCCAGCATTTT	CASRTGGNQPQHF
TRBD1	TRBJ2-7	NA	TRBV7-9	TGTGCCAGCAGCTCACGACAGGGACCCTACGAGCAGTACTTC	CASSSRQGPYEQYF
NA	TRBJ1-1	NA	TRBV7-9	TGTGCCAGCAGCTTAATACAGGGGAACACTGAAGCTTTCTTT	CASSLIQGNTEAFF
NA	TRBJ2-7	NA	TRBV7-9	TGTGCCAGCAGCTTAAACCACGAGCAGTACTTC	CASSLNHEQYF
TRBD1	TRBJ2-7	NA	TRBV27	TGTGCCAGCAGTTTGGGGACAGGAGGCAACGAGCAGTACTTC	CASSLGTGGNEQYF
NA	TRBJ2-7	NA	TRBV6-2/TRBV6-3	TGTGCCAGCAGTTACTACTACGAGCAGTACTTC	CASSYYYEQYF
NA	TRBJ2-5	NA	TRBV7-9	TGTGCCAGCAGCCCCTTCTCCGGGGCTGGAGAGACCCAGTACTTC	CASSPFSGAGETQYF
TRBD1	TRBJ1-2	NA	TRBV7-2	TGTGCCAGCAACCCTGGGACAGATAACTATGGCTACACCTTC	CASNPGTDNYGYTF
NA	TRBJ1-1	NA	TRBV11-2	TGTGCCAGCAGGCGGGACACTATGAACACTGAAGCTTTCTTT	CASRRDTMNTEAFF
NA	TRBJ1-3	NA	TRBV7-9	TGTGCCAGCAGCTTAGGCCAGTATGGAAACACCATATATTTT	CASSLGQYGNTIYF
NA	TRBJ1-3	NA	TRBV7-9	TGTGCCAGCAGCTTATCTCCCTTCGGAAACACCATATATTTT	CASSLSPFGNTIYF
NA	TRBJ2-3	NA	TRBV11-3	TGTGCCAGCAGCTTAGGGCAGCGGTCAGATACGCAGTATTTT	CASSLGQRSDTQYF
TRBD2	TRBJ2-2	once	TRBV30	TGTGCCTCGGGGGGAGGGGTCAACACCGGGGAGCTGTTTTTT	CASGGGVNTGELFF
NA	TRBJ1-5	NA	TRBV30	TGTGCCTGGAGTTCGGGGGGCCGTCAGCCCCAGCATTTT	CAWSSGGRQPQHF
NA	TRBJ1-6	NA	TRBV19	TGTGCCAGTAGTATAGATGCCGCGCTAAGCTCCTATAATTCACCCCTCCACTTT	CASSIDAALSSYNSPLHF
NA	TRBJ1-3	NA	TRBV2	TGTGCCTCACACGGAGCAGGGTCTACCTCCCCCAACAGGAACACCATATATTTT	CASHGAGSTSPNRNTIYF
TRBD1	TRBJ2-7	NA	TRBV2	TGTGCCACCAGCCAGTTTCAGGGGGCCTACGAGCAGTACTTC	CATSQFQGAYEQYF
NA	TRBJ1-6	NA	TRBV5-6	TGTGCCAGCAGCTTGGCCCGATCCAACTCCTATAATTCACCCCTCCACTTT	CASSLARSNSYNSPLHF
NA	TRBJ2-7	NA	TRBV7-9	TGTGCCAGCAGCTTTTCAGAGGAATACGAGCAGTACTTC	CASSFSEEYEQYF
TRBD1	TRBJ1-5	NA	TRBV2	TGTGCCAGCAGTGTAAGGGGACAGGGTGGTCAGCCCCAGCATTTT	CASSVRGQGGQPQHF
NA	TRBJ2-2	NA	TRBV5-1	TGCGCCAGCAGCTTGGCAGGGAGGAACACCGGGGAGCTGTTTTTT	CASSLAGRNTGELFF
NA	TRBJ2-5	NA	TRBV7-9	TGTGCCAGCAGCTCACCGGGATTACAAGAGACCCAGTACTTC	CASSSPGLQETQYF
TRBD1	TRBJ1-2	NA	TRBV7-9	TGTGCCAGCAGCTTAAAGGGACAGATAGATAACTATGGCTACACCTTC	CASSLKGQIDNYGYTF
NA	TRBJ2-3	NA	TRBV7-2	TGTGCCAGCAGCCCCTTGCGGGGCACAGATACGCAGTATTTT	CASSPLRGTDTQYF
NA	TRBJ1-2	NA	TRBV19	TGTGCCAGTAGTATCGCCGGGGGTCGGCCGAACTATGGCTACACCTTC	CASSIAGGRPNYGYTF
NA	TRBJ1-2	NA	TRBV5-6	TGTGCCAGCAGAGGGATACAGGACCCTTGGGGAGGCTACACCTTC	CASRGIQDPWGGYTF
NA	TRBJ1-1	NA	TRBV29-1	TGCAGTTCATATGGGACTGAAGCTTTCTTT	CSSYGTEAFF
NA	TRBJ1-1	once	TRBV12-5	TGTGCGCCAGAGGGGGAACAGTGGAACACTGAAGCTTTCTTT	CAPEGEQWNTEAFF
TRBD2	TRBJ2-7	NA	TRBV2	TGTGCCAGCAGTGAAGTTCCCTTGGGGACTAGCGGCGAGCAGTACTTC	CASSEVPLGTSGEQYF
NA	TRBJ1-6	few	TRBV6-1	TGTGCCAGCAGTGAAGCTTCCGGGACCTACAATTCACCCCTCCACTTT	CASSEASGTYNSPLHF
NA	TRBJ2-1	NA	TRBV15	TGTGCCACCAGTAACCGGGACGGCTACAATGAGCAGTTCTTC	CATSNRDGYNEQFF
NA	TRBJ1-2	once	TRBV21-1	TGTGCCAGCAGCAAAGGGGACAGGGACTATTATGGCTACACCTTC	CASSKGDRDYYGYTF
NA	TRBJ1-6	NA	TRBV4-3	TGCGCCAGCAGCCAAGGACACCATTATAATTCACCCCTCCACTTT	CASSQGHHYNSPLHF
NA	TRBJ2-7	NA	TRBV30	TGTGCCTGGAGTGCGTCTATCGGGTACGAGCAGTACTTC	CAWSASIGYEQYF
NA	TRBJ2-7	NA	TRBV2	TGTGCCGCGGCTCCGGGACGGTACTACGAGCAGTACTTC	CAAAPGRYYEQYF
NA	TRBJ1-6	once	TRBV6-5	TGTGCCAGCAGTTACTCGATTGACTCACCCCTCCACTTT	CASSYSIDSPLHF
NA	TRBJ1-6	NA	TRBV19	TGTGCCAGTTCCCCTCTGCCTCCTATTAATTCACCCCTCCACTTT	CASSPLPPINSPLHF
TRBD1	TRBJ1-1	NA	TRBV5-1	TGCGCCAGCAGCGGGGACAGCACGAACACTGAAGCTTTCTTT	CASSGDSTNTEAFF
NA	TRBJ2-2	NA	TRBV3-1/TRBV3-2	TGTGCCACCCAAGTTGGAATCGCGAACACCGGGGAGCTGTTTTTT	CATQVGIANTGELFF
TRBD2	TRBJ2-1	NA	TRBV19	TGTGCCAGTAGTAAACTCTCCGGGGGGGCCACATACAATGAGCAGTTCTTC	CASSKLSGGATYNEQFF
TRBD1	TRBJ2-7	NA	TRBV15	TGTGCCACCCGGCCGGGACAGGGGGCGTACGAGCAGTACTTC	CATRPGQGAYEQYF
TRBD2	TRBJ2-2	NA	TRBV6-6	TGTGCCAGCAGTCCTACCGGGCGGGGGGGCCCCGGGGAGCTGTTTTTT	CASSPTGRGGPGELFF
TRBD1	TRBJ1-2	few	TRBV3-1/TRBV3-2	TGTGCCAGCAGCCAATTGGACAGGGGAGACTATGGCTACACCTTC	CASSQLDRGDYGYTF
NA	TRBJ2-2	once	TRBV4-3	TGCGCCAGCTCGCTCCGAGGGGGGCAATGGAACACCGGGGAGCTGTTTTTT	CASSLRGGQWNTGELFF
NA	TRBJ1-1	few	TRBV15	TGTGCCAAAAGGATGGGAGGGACCCTGGGGAACACTGAAGCTTTCTTT	CAKRMGGTLGNTEAFF
NA	TRBJ1-2	NA	TRBV27	TGTGCCAGCAGTCCCTATGAGGGTAACTATGGCTACACCTTC	CASSPYEGNYGYTF